This is a list of T cell receptor beta chains from one sample in a study of T cells in Graves' hyperthyroidism and ophthalmopathy. TCRdb itself ran the multiplex PCR reads through MiXCR, one entry per CDR3 protein. The table shows fewer than 450,000 distinct CDR3 sequences, with about 14% occurring only once. Sequenced input: blood. The receptor source for this set is a man aged 50 or older with Graves' ophthalmopathy. Each CDR3 is given with its conserved first and last residue. The D gene is left open where the match is weak. The size of a clone is reported for some rows only, either as once, few or many, or as a class for expanded clones.

many | . | TRBJ2-3 | TRBV6-1 | CASSVSRTASTDTQYF | TGTGCCAGCAGTGTAAGTCGGACAGCTAGCACAGATACGCAGTATTTT
few | . | TRBJ2-1 | TRBV20-1 | CSANPEVDGSYNEQFF | TGCAGTGCAAACCCCGAGGTAGATGGCTCCTACAATGAGCAGTTCTTC
many | TRBD2 | TRBJ2-5 | TRBV20-1 | CSAPGGPWQETQYF | TGCAGTGCGCCGGGAGGGCCTTGGCAAGAGACCCAGTACTTC
many | TRBD1 | TRBJ2-1 | TRBV7-2 | CASSATTGYNEQFF | TGTGCCAGCAGCGCCACGACAGGGTACAATGAGCAGTTCTTC
many | . | TRBJ2-1 | TRBV2 | CASSVSYPGADEQFF | TGTGCCAGCAGTGTTAGCTACCCGGGAGCGGATGAGCAGTTCTTC
. | . | TRBJ2-1 | TRBV11-2 | CASSLRGAFYNEQLF | TGTGCCAGCAGCTTACGGGGGGCTTTTTACAATGAGCAGCTCTTC
. | TRBD1 | TRBJ2-5 | TRBV28 | CASSSPPGGSETQYF | TGTGCCAGCAGTTCGCCTCCAGGGGGCTCGGAGACCCAGTACTTC
many | . | TRBJ2-3 | TRBV20-1 | CSARGVSDTQYF | TGCAGTGCCAGGGGGGTATCCGATACGCAGTATTTT
many | . | TRBJ2-3 | TRBV3-1 | CASSPQRAPTDTQYF | TGTGCCAGCAGCCCACAGCGGGCCCCCACAGATACGCAGTATTTT
few | . | TRBJ1-1 | TRBV4-1 | CASSQPSGVEAFF | TGCGCCAGCAGCCAACCCTCCGGGGTTGAAGCTTTCTTT
few | . | TRBJ1-2 | TRBV18 | CASSPMTPPTNYGYTF | TGTGCCAGCTCACCCATGACACCCCCCACAAACTATGGCTACACCTTC
many | . | TRBJ1-5 | TRBV6-1 | CASTETIGPQHF | TGTGCCAGCACGGAAACTATCGGGCCCCAGCATTTT